This TCR beta chain was obtained from a study of shared clonotypes between healthy human individuals. Original data processing: ImmunoSEQ output held junction-only sequences without quality scores, so filtering differed. TCRdb keeps only in-frame clones here, not all; method: immunoSEQ multiplex PCR. The V and J calls and clone size come from that table; D and trimming were worked out from the DNA. Among approximately 500,000 clones listed, about 95% were seen once. The germline CDR1 and CDR2 sequences are KGHSH and LQKENI. V was pared by 4 bases and J by 2 bases, with 12 bases between. CDR3 length: 15 residues. Donors, without exception, were Caucasian adults residing in Nashville, Tennessee.

The source of this sequence is a woman between 25 and 40 years old in good health. The genes are TRBV18 and TRBJ1-5; D gene ambiguous. Sequencing was done on a sample of naive CD4+ T cells sorted from blood. The subset: CD45RA+ positively selected. This chain's CDR3 is CASSREGGGNQPQHF. CDR3 bases: TGTGCCAGCTCACGTGAGGGCGGGGGCAATCAGCCCCAGCATTTT.